This T cell receptor (beta chain) comes out of a study of blood T cell repertoires in COVID-19. Whole-study context: There were acute and convalescent COVID-19 samples, and they came from the United States, Italy and Spain.

This clone was seen a few times. Looked up from germline, CDR1 is SGHVS and CDR2 is FNYEAQ. This CDR3 is built from 16 residues. The junction had 9 bases not matched to a gene; V was cut back by 5 bases and J by 5 bases. Methods used by the authors: Nucleated cell counts were estimated from reference gene primer amplification. TCRdb's copy holds only in-frame clones and misses some; the assay was immunoSEQ multiplex PCR. V and J calls and clone size follow that table, whereas D and trimming were derived from the DNA. Among 120,000 to 150,000 clones, roughly 80% were seen once, and the ten largest hold about 3%.

The clonotype was recovered from a woman aged 35 to 49 with active or convalescent COVID-19. The chain has TRBV7-6 and TRBJ2-7, with TRBD2 matching over 13 bases. The sample taken for sequencing was peripheral blood. This CDR3 is CASSRPLLAGGHEQYF. CDR3 sequence (DNA): TGTGCCAGCAGCCGCCCCCTACTAGCGGGGGGGCACGAGCAGTACTTC. Drawing the rest from reference TRBV7-6 and TRBJ2-7, the complete variable domain is GAGVSQSPRYKVTKRGQDVALRCDPISGHVSLYWYRQALGQGPEFLTYFNYEAQQDKSGLPNDRFSAERPEGSISTLTIQRTEQRDSAMYRCASSRPLLAGGHEQYFGPGTRLTVT.